The entry below gives a single TCR beta chain sequence along with its context. Its antigen specificity is not known. Base qualities are not provided; no much larger clone lies one nucleotide away. Libraries were constructed by 5' RACE. Sequencing used an Illumina HiSeq 2500. A second PCR of about 6 to 11 cycles was performed with a sample-barcoded 5' primer and a J-beta primer mix. A unique molecular identifier was introduced onto each TCR beta cDNA molecule by a template-switch 5' adaptor carrying 12 random nucleotides. Each sample yielded at least 2.5 million CDR3-containing paired-end reads. The Mint cDNA synthesis kit, primed by a TRBC-specific oligonucleotide, was used to synthesize first-strand cDNA from all RNA. Following uracil-DNA glycosylase treatment, all cDNA underwent a first 18-cycle PCR with the universal primers M1SS and BC2_uni_R. In the original analysis: Each sample was normalized by randomly selecting 1 million high-quality reads, each carrying a distinct molecular identifier. Reads with shared molecular identifiers were discarded instead of being binned into consensus sequences. MiTCR, set to a Q25 quality threshold and the strictest error-elimination algorithm, was used for CDR3 identification, clonotype clustering and error correction. A nonparametric unseen species model using Euler transformation provided a lower-bound estimate of total TCR beta diversity. Using fastp trimming at Q25 and MiXCR clonotype assembly, TCRdb reanalyzed the public sequencing data and kept in-frame beta chains. Entries are consolidated by CDR3 protein sequence, retaining the most common genes and DNA. In this record, the V and J calls reflect TCRdb's handling and not the investigators' own analysis. The sample table shows some 750,000 distinct CDR3 sequences, and 22% are seen once. The leading ten clones occupy approximately 20% of the sample.

Systemically healthy Caucasian individuals from Russia, 35 to 50 in total and aged roughly 6 to 95 years, were included as donors. Roughly 9 milliliters of peripheral blood were drawn from each donor into EDTA-treated Vacutainer tubes. Ficoll-Paque density-gradient centrifugation was used to isolate PBMCs, with at least 6.5 million obtained per sample. Total RNA, at least 5 micrograms per sample, was extracted from PBMCs with Trizol reagent. Naive CD45RAhigh/CD27high T cell percentages were measured by flow cytometry on a PBMC aliquot from every donor. Looking up the germline V gene yields CDR1 SGHRS and CDR2 YFSETQ. From the cysteine up to the phenylalanine, the CDR3 has a length of 14 residues. The entry retains the CDR3 DNA only, 42 bases that are in frame from base 1. Germline trimming amounts to 4 bases on V and 10 bases on J, with 9 as the count of junction bases outside the gene matches. This entry is derived from a study of blood T cells in healthy people across ages (dated by TCRdb to 2013 to 2016). Concerning the study at large: Template switching captured roughly one uniquely barcoded TCR beta cDNA molecule per two T cells in model experiments. To track age-related changes in TCR beta repertoire diversity, the study relied on deep sequencing normalized with unique cDNA molecular identifiers. Donors were grouped into four age groups: young (average 16 years), middle-aged (39), aged (around 66) and long-lived (about 89). To avoid experimental bias, donors of different ages were spread randomly across the sequencing lanes. Using the same blood draw, the study looked at two additional independent replicas of 1 million unique cDNA reads for two donors, one aged 18 to 30 and the other aged 80 or older. The research as a whole found: There was a strong correlation between observed TCR beta diversity and the percentage of naive T cells measured by flow cytometry. As age increased, observed TCR beta diversity per million T cells dropped in a roughly linear way, and a significant reduction was already evident by age about 40. Because donor CMV infection status was unknown, age-related changes in expanded clonotypes were potentially confounded. Bulk unsorted PBMC profiling prevented conclusive comparison of naive and antigen-experienced compartments. Total diversity estimates from one million sequenced T cells were considered lower bounds and underestimates. Compared with the aged group, more naive CD4+ T cells, fewer expanded clones and increased TCR diversity were shown by the long-lived group, suggesting age selection.

The chain uses TRBV5-1 and TRBJ2-5; TRBD2 lines up with 11 middle nucleotides. The origin of this receptor is a man in his 70s in good health. Sequences were obtained from blood. The CDR3 reads CASSGRTSGGIQYF. The DNA is as follows: TGCGCCAGCAGCGGAAGAACTAGCGGGGGTATCCAGTACTTC. Supplemented by the reference TRBV5-1 and TRBJ2-5 proteins around the CDR3, the complete variable domain is KAGVTQTPRYLIKTRGQQVTLSCSPISGHRSVSWYQQTPGQGLQFLFEYFSETQRNKGNFPGRFSGRQFSNSRSEMNVSTLELGDSALYLCASSGRTSGGIQYFGPGTRLLVL.